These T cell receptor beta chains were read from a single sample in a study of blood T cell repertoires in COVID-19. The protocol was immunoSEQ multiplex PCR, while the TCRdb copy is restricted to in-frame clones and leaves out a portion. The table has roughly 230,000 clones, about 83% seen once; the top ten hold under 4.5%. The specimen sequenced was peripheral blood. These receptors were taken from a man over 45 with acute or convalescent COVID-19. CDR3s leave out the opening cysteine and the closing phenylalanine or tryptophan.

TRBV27 ASHSNRGRTEAF
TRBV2 ASNLWGPNQPQH
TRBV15 ATSSEQGYEQY
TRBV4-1 ASSQGSVNTEAF
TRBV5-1 ASSPVADYEQY
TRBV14 ASSPNEVSREQY
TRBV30 AWSPKDRGLYGYT
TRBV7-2 ASSRQPEGASYEQY
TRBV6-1 ASSEPDREIFSYT
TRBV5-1 ASSSPGTTYNEQF
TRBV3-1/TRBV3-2 ASSQEKMSGTSPRIQETQY
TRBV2 ASGDSRGSTDTQY
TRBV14 ASSSQGPTGRNTEAF
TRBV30 AWSVRRTSGTTDTQY
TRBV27 ASRREINQPQH